These 29 T cell receptor beta chains share one sample of origin, sequenced in a study of T cells expressing NK-cell markers. With the 5' RACE reads reprocessed, TCRdb shows one record per CDR3 protein and no DNA. Its table lists 400,000 or so distinct CDR3 sequences. Material: blood T cells: a sorted CD56 or NKG2C T cell subset, CD4+ or CD8+ T cells, or bulk PBMC T cells (not recorded which). These receptors all come from a woman between 45 and 65 years old in good health.

This rearrangement joins TRBV12-3 or TRBV12-4 to TRBJ1-2. This CDR3 contains 11 residues. CDR3 region: CASSLDHGYTF.

The genes are TRBV12-3 or TRBV12-4 and TRBJ1-6. The CDR3 contains 13 residues. Here the CDR3 reads CASSSAANSPLHF.

This chain connects TRBV5-5 to TRBJ1-2; the TCRdb D gene call, TRBD1, has no DNA to confirm it. The CDR3 runs to 20 residues. The germline CDR1 and CDR2 sequences are SGHKS and YYEKEE (reference sequence). The CDR3 loop reads CASSLVEQRRTGRGGYGYTF. Complete variable domain (other parts from reference TRBV5-5 and TRBJ1-2): DAGVTQSPTHLIKTRGQQVTLRCSPISGHKSVSWYQQVLGQGPQFIFQYYEKEERGRGNFPDRFSARQFPNYSSELNVNALLLGDSALYLCASSLVEQRRTGRGGYGYTFGSGTRLTVV.

The chain carries TRBV18 and TRBJ2-1; there is no DNA to check the TCRdb D call of TRBD2. Germline V CDR1 and CDR2: KGHSH, LQKENI. There are 18 residues in the CDR3. The CDR3 reads CASRKASGSPVRYNEQFF. Full variable domain (rest looked up from reference TRBV18 and TRBJ2-1): NAGVMQNPRHLVRRRGQEARLRCSPMKGHSHVYWYRQLPEEGLKFMVYLQKENIIDESGMPKERFSAEFPKEGPSILRIQQVVRGDSAAYFCASRKASGSPVRYNEQFFGPGTRLTVL.

The chain employs TRBV18 and TRBJ2-1; TCRdb's D gene call, TRBD1, goes unchecked for lack of DNA. The CDR3 spans 17 residues. Germline loops: CDR1 KGHSH, CDR2 LQKENI. CDR3 protein: CASSPRGFDRGGNEQFF.

V and J are TRBV27 and TRBJ1-1. Germline V gene lookup returns CDR1 MNHEY and CDR2 SMNVEV (reference sequence). CDR3 size: 13 residues. Here the CDR3 reads CASSVEMNTEAFF.

This chain joins TRBV7-4 and TRBJ2-7; TCRdb calls TRBD1, which cannot be checked without DNA. The CDR3 has 11 residues. Germline CDR1 and CDR2: SGHVT and SQSDAQ. The CDR3 reads CASSPLREQYF. Full variable domain (missing parts from reference TRBV7-4 and TRBJ2-7): GAGVSQSPRYKVAKRGRDVALRCDSISGHVTLYWYRQTLGQGSEVLTYSQSDAQRDKSGRPSGRFSAERPERSVSTLKIQRTEQGDSAVYLCASSPLREQYFGPGTRLTVT.

The rearrangement links TRBV7-9 to TRBJ2-7; TCRdb lists TRBD1, though no DNA is available to test this call. The germline V gene encodes CDR1 SEHNR and CDR2 FQNEAQ (reference sequence). The CDR3 is made up of 14 amino acids. The CDR3: CASSSQGPPFEQYF.

The CDR3 loop reads CASSQDRGYGYTF. The V and J genes are TRBV5-1 and TRBJ1-2; the D gene TCRdb calls, TRBD1, cannot be checked with no DNA. CDR1 and CDR2 from the germline V gene are SGHRS and YFSETQ. There are 13 residues in the CDR3. Combining the CDR3 with reference TRBV5-1 and TRBJ1-2 gives the whole variable domain KAGVTQTPRYLIKTRGQQVTLSCSPISGHRSVSWYQQTPGQGLQFLFEYFSETQRNKGNFPGRFSGRQFSNSRSEMNVSTLELGDSALYLCASSQDRGYGYTFGSGTRLTVV.

The J gene is TRBJ1-3, the V gene TRBV5-1. CDR1 is SGHRS and CDR2 is YFSETQ in the germline V gene. The CDR3 sequence is 17 residues long. The CDR3 protein is CASSSPPGGRGGNTIYF.

J is TRBJ1-2 and V is TRBV12-3 or TRBV12-4; TCRdb picks TRBD1, but there is no DNA to check that call. CDR3 length: 16 residues. CDR3 region: CASSTPRDGRLWGYTF.

The V gene is TRBV27, the J gene TRBJ2-3; TCRdb selects TRBD1, and the lack of DNA leaves this call unchecked. Germline values: CDR1 MNHEY, CDR2 SMNVEV (reference sequence). The CDR3 length is 15 residues. This CDR3 reads CASSLRGRLGGTQYF.

The chain carries TRBV6-4 and TRBJ2-3; the TRBD2 assignment by TCRdb is unverifiable without DNA. The CDR3 is 15 amino acids. Germline-derived CDR1 and CDR2 are MRHNA and SNTAGT. The CDR3 is CASSEVAGSTDTQYF.

The chain has TRBV7-9 and TRBJ2-3; TCRdb outputs TRBD2, but without DNA this stays unchecked. Germline values: CDR1 SEHNR, CDR2 FQNEAQ (reference sequence). This CDR3 is built from 14 residues. CDR3 region: CASSSESSTDTQYF.

This chain connects TRBV27 to TRBJ2-5. Germline V CDR1 and CDR2: MNHEY, SMNVEV (reference sequence). There are 13 residues in the CDR3. This CDR3 reads CASSSDPSGTQYF.

The chain joins TRBV10-3 to TRBJ2-6. The CDR3 loop spans 12 amino acids. In germline, CDR1 is ENHRY, CDR2 SYGVKD. The CDR3 here is CAPHSGANVLTF.

The chain carries TRBV4-1 and TRBJ2-2; there is no DNA to check the TCRdb D call of TRBD1. CDR1 MGHRA and CDR2 YSYEKL come from the germline V gene. The CDR3 extends over 16 amino acids. The chain's CDR3 is CASSQGWGGSTGELFF.

The V call is TRBV5-1, the J call TRBJ2-5. Germline V gene data show CDR1 as SGHRS and CDR2 as YFSETQ. The CDR3 is 16 residues long. CDR3 residues: CASSLGPDYMEETQYF.

The chain recombines TRBV3-1 with TRBJ2-2; TCRdb reports TRBD1, a call that lacks DNA to check it against. Looked up from germline, CDR1 is LGHDT and CDR2 is YNNKEL (reference sequence). CDR3 length: 13 residues. The CDR3 spells CASSHGAIGELFF.

The chain couples TRBV4-1 to TRBJ2-3; lacking DNA, the TRBD2 call made by TCRdb goes unchecked. Per germline, CDR1 MGHRA and CDR2 YSYEKL. This CDR3 comprises 15 residues. The CDR3 region is CASSLTAGVGDTQYF.

The rearrangement links TRBV20-1 to TRBJ2-3; TCRdb's D call, TRBD2, is unchecked because there is no DNA. The length of the CDR3 is 18 residues. Germline V gene data show CDR1 as DFQATT and CDR2 as SNEGSKA (reference sequence). The chain's CDR3 is CSASGGLAGVSFTDTQYF.

This chain's CDR3 is CATRGGPEAGELFF. This sequence joins TRBV24-1 and TRBJ2-2; the D call from TCRdb, TRBD1, cannot be confirmed without DNA. Germline loops: CDR1 KGHDR, CDR2 SFDVKD. CDR3 length: 14 amino acids.

The rearrangement links TRBV18 to TRBJ1-5. The CDR3 spans 13 residues. Germline assignment: CDR1 KGHSH and CDR2 LQKENI. CDR3: CASSPGVYQPQHF.

The V gene is TRBV4-2, the J gene TRBJ2-7; TCRdb names TRBD1, which stays unverified in the absence of DNA. Germline V gene lookup returns CDR1 LGHNA and CDR2 YNFKEQ. The CDR3 extends over 13 amino acids. CDR3 sequence reads: CASSPTPNHEQYF.

The rearrangement uses TRBV20-1 and TRBJ2-1. Germline V lookup: CDR1 DFQATT, CDR2 SNEGSKA (reference sequence). The CDR3 covers 11 residues. The CDR3 loop is CSAIVRNEQFF.

The V and J genes are TRBV29-1 and TRBJ2-7. CDR3 length: 15 residues. The germline V gene has CDR1 SQVTM and CDR2 ANQGSEA. This chain's CDR3 is CSVEDRGDFDYEQYF.

The rearrangement links TRBV29-1 to TRBJ2-4; TCRdb's D call of TRBD2 is untestable without DNA. Per the germline V gene, CDR1 is SQVTM and CDR2 is ANQGSEA. This CDR3 region has 15 residues. The CDR3 here is CSVEDPLAGKNIQYF.

The chain links TRBV4-1 to TRBJ2-1; TCRdb picks TRBD2, but there is no DNA to check that call. This CDR3 contains 18 residues. Germline CDR1 is MGHRA and CDR2 is YSYEKL. The CDR3 spells CASSQVDLGLAGDNEQFF.

This sequence joins TRBV24-1 and TRBJ2-3; without DNA, the TCRdb call of TRBD1 cannot be checked. The CDR3 length is 15 residues. The germline CDR1 and CDR2 sequences are KGHDR and SFDVKD. The chain's CDR3 is CATSDPGTSLGTQYF.